This passage covers 2 T cell receptor beta chains from one sample sequenced in a study of blood T cell repertoires in COVID-19. Clones were read by immunoSEQ multiplex PCR, and TCRdb kept only the in-frame ones, dropping some. The top ten clones hold about 3.5% of a sample with 200,000 to 250,000 clones, approximately 89% of them seen once. Sequenced sample: PBMCs or T cells enriched from blood (not recorded which). Source of these receptors: a woman aged 25 to 39 who had been exposed to COVID-19.

This chain connects TRBV10-3 to TRBJ2-1; 8 nucleotides line up with TRBD2. The junction had 14 bases not matched to a gene; V was cut back by 11 bases and J by 8 bases. Germline CDR1 and CDR2: ENHRY and SYGVKD. The length of the CDR3 is 14 residues. The CDR3 sequence: CAPKLAGPPDEQFF. In DNA, the CDR3 is TGTGCCCCCAAGTTAGCGGGACCCCCGGATGAGCAGTTCTTC.

The CDR3 sequence: CASSGRSYNEQFF. The CDR3 bases are TGCGCCAGCAGCGGGAGGTCGTACAATGAGCAGTTCTTC. V gene TRBV5-1 combines with J gene TRBJ2-1, with D possibly matching TRBD2 (6 bases). Trimming took off 4 bases at V and 4 bases at J, with 9 bases between the two ends. This CDR3 is 13 amino acids long. Looked up from germline, CDR1 is SGHRS and CDR2 is YFSETQ.